These 6 T cell receptor beta chains originate from one sample sequenced in a study of T cells in Graves' hyperthyroidism and ophthalmopathy. The CDR3 regions of TCR beta were amplified from RNA transcripts. RT-PCR in the first round (using the HTBI primer set) targeted the TCR CDR3. Via MiXCR, TCRdb re-called the multiplex PCR reads, giving one row per CDR3 protein. This sample has 300,000 or so distinct CDR3 sequences, with 18% found just once. Sequencing used blood. The receptors come from a woman aged 45-60 years with Graves' hyperthyroidism.

The chain employs TRBV5-1 and TRBJ1-5; D call uncertain. The germline V gene encodes CDR1 SGHRS and CDR2 YFSETQ. The CDR3 spans 14 residues. The V end was cut by 4 bases, the J end by 2 bases, with 10 bases between. The CDR3 DNA sequence: TGCGCCAGCAGCACCGGGGATGGCAATCAGCCCCAGCATTTT. It yields the protein CASSTGDGNQPQHF.

This clonotype appeared many times. J is TRBJ1-1 and V is TRBV2, with D tentatively TRBD1 (6 bases). The CDR3 contains 14 residues. CDR1 is SNHLY, CDR2 FYNNEI, per germline. The germline V and J ends were trimmed by 3 bases and 1 base, with 9 bases remaining between them. CDR3 coding DNA: TGTGCCAGCAGTGAGTGGGGGCGGAACACTGAAGCTTTCTTT. It is translated as CASSEWGRNTEAFF.

There are many counts of this clonotype. The V gene is TRBV7-6, the J gene TRBJ2-1, with 8 bases matching TRBD2. The CDR3 spans 14 residues. Germline CDR1 and CDR2: SGHVS and FNYEAQ. V gave up 6 bases and J gave up 8 bases; unmatched junction bases: 9. CDR3 DNA sequence: TGTGCCAGCAGGATCACGGGGGGGCAGGATGAGCAGTTCTTC. This translates into CASRITGGQDEQFF.

This clonotype came up many times. The chain links TRBV3-1 to TRBJ2-3; a possible D gene is TRBD1 (5 bases). CDR3 size: 15 residues. Germline lookup yields CDR1 LGHDT and CDR2 YNNKEL (reference sequence). V was clipped by 0 bases and J by 5 bases, with 12 bases between them. The CDR3 reads CASSQDEQAQDTQYF. The CDR3 region has the DNA TGTGCCAGCAGCCAAGATGAACAGGCACAAGATACGCAGTATTTT.

This rearrangement joins TRBV20-1 to TRBJ1-2; D is unresolved. Germline-derived CDR1 and CDR2 are DFQATT and SNEGSKA (reference sequence). Between the trimmed V and J ends, which lost 3 bases and 4 bases, there was a span of 21 bases. The CDR3 runs 16 residues. The CDR3 reads CSASLRATSAGYGYTF. CDR3 coding DNA: TGCAGTGCTAGCCTCCGGGCTACTTCGGCCGGCTATGGCTACACCTTC.

This chain connects TRBV19 to TRBJ2-3; TRBD1 aligns across 8 bases. Germline V gene lookup returns CDR1 LNHDA and CDR2 SQIVND (reference sequence). With V trimmed by 4 bases and J by 1 base, 7 bases remained unmatched. This CDR3 has 16 residues. CDR3 DNA sequence: TGTGCCAGTAGTAGGACAGGGACCGGAGGCACAGATACGCAGTATTTT. Translation gives CASSRTGTGGTDTQYF.